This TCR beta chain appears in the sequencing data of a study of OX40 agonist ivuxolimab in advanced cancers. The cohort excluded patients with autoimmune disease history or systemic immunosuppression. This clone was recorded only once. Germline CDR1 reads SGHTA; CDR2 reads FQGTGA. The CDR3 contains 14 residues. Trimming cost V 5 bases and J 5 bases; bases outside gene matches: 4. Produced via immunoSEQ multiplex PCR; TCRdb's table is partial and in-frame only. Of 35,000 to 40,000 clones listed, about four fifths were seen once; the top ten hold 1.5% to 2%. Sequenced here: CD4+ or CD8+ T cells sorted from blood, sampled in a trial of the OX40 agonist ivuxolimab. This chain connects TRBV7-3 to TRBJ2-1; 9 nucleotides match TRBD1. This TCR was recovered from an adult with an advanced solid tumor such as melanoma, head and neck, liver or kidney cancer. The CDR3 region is CASSQGQGNNEQFF. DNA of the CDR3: TGTGCCAGCAGCCAAGGACAGGGGAACAATGAGCAGTTCTTC.